This entry is about one T cell receptor (beta chain). Reverse transcription of extracted RNA yielded cDNA, which provided the sequencing template. Produced via immunoSEQ multiplex PCR; TCRdb's table is partial and in-frame only. The sample holds 130,000 to 150,000 clones, 85% to 90% seen once. This CDR3 comprises 15 residues. The J segment lost 4 bases and the V segment lost 4 bases, leaving 7 bases of the junction unmatched. Germline V gene sequence: CDR1 SEHNR, CDR2 FQNEAQ (reference sequence). Those with alopecia areata gave lesional scalp punch biopsies and peripheral blood. This entry comes from a study of CD8+ T cells in alopecia areata. Study in general: Treated individuals took tofacitinib by mouth, 5 to 10 mg twice daily. Treatment ran 6 to 18 months, with 6 months of follow-up afterward.

The sequence was collected from a human donor with alopecia areata. Specimen: CD8+ T cells sorted from blood, collected at week 0. V and J are TRBV7-9 and TRBJ2-3; TRBD1 matches 8 bases. CDR3 DNA sequence: TGTGCCAGCAGCTCCCCCGACAGGGGCCCAGATACGCAGTATTTT. As protein: CASSSPDRGPDTQYF.